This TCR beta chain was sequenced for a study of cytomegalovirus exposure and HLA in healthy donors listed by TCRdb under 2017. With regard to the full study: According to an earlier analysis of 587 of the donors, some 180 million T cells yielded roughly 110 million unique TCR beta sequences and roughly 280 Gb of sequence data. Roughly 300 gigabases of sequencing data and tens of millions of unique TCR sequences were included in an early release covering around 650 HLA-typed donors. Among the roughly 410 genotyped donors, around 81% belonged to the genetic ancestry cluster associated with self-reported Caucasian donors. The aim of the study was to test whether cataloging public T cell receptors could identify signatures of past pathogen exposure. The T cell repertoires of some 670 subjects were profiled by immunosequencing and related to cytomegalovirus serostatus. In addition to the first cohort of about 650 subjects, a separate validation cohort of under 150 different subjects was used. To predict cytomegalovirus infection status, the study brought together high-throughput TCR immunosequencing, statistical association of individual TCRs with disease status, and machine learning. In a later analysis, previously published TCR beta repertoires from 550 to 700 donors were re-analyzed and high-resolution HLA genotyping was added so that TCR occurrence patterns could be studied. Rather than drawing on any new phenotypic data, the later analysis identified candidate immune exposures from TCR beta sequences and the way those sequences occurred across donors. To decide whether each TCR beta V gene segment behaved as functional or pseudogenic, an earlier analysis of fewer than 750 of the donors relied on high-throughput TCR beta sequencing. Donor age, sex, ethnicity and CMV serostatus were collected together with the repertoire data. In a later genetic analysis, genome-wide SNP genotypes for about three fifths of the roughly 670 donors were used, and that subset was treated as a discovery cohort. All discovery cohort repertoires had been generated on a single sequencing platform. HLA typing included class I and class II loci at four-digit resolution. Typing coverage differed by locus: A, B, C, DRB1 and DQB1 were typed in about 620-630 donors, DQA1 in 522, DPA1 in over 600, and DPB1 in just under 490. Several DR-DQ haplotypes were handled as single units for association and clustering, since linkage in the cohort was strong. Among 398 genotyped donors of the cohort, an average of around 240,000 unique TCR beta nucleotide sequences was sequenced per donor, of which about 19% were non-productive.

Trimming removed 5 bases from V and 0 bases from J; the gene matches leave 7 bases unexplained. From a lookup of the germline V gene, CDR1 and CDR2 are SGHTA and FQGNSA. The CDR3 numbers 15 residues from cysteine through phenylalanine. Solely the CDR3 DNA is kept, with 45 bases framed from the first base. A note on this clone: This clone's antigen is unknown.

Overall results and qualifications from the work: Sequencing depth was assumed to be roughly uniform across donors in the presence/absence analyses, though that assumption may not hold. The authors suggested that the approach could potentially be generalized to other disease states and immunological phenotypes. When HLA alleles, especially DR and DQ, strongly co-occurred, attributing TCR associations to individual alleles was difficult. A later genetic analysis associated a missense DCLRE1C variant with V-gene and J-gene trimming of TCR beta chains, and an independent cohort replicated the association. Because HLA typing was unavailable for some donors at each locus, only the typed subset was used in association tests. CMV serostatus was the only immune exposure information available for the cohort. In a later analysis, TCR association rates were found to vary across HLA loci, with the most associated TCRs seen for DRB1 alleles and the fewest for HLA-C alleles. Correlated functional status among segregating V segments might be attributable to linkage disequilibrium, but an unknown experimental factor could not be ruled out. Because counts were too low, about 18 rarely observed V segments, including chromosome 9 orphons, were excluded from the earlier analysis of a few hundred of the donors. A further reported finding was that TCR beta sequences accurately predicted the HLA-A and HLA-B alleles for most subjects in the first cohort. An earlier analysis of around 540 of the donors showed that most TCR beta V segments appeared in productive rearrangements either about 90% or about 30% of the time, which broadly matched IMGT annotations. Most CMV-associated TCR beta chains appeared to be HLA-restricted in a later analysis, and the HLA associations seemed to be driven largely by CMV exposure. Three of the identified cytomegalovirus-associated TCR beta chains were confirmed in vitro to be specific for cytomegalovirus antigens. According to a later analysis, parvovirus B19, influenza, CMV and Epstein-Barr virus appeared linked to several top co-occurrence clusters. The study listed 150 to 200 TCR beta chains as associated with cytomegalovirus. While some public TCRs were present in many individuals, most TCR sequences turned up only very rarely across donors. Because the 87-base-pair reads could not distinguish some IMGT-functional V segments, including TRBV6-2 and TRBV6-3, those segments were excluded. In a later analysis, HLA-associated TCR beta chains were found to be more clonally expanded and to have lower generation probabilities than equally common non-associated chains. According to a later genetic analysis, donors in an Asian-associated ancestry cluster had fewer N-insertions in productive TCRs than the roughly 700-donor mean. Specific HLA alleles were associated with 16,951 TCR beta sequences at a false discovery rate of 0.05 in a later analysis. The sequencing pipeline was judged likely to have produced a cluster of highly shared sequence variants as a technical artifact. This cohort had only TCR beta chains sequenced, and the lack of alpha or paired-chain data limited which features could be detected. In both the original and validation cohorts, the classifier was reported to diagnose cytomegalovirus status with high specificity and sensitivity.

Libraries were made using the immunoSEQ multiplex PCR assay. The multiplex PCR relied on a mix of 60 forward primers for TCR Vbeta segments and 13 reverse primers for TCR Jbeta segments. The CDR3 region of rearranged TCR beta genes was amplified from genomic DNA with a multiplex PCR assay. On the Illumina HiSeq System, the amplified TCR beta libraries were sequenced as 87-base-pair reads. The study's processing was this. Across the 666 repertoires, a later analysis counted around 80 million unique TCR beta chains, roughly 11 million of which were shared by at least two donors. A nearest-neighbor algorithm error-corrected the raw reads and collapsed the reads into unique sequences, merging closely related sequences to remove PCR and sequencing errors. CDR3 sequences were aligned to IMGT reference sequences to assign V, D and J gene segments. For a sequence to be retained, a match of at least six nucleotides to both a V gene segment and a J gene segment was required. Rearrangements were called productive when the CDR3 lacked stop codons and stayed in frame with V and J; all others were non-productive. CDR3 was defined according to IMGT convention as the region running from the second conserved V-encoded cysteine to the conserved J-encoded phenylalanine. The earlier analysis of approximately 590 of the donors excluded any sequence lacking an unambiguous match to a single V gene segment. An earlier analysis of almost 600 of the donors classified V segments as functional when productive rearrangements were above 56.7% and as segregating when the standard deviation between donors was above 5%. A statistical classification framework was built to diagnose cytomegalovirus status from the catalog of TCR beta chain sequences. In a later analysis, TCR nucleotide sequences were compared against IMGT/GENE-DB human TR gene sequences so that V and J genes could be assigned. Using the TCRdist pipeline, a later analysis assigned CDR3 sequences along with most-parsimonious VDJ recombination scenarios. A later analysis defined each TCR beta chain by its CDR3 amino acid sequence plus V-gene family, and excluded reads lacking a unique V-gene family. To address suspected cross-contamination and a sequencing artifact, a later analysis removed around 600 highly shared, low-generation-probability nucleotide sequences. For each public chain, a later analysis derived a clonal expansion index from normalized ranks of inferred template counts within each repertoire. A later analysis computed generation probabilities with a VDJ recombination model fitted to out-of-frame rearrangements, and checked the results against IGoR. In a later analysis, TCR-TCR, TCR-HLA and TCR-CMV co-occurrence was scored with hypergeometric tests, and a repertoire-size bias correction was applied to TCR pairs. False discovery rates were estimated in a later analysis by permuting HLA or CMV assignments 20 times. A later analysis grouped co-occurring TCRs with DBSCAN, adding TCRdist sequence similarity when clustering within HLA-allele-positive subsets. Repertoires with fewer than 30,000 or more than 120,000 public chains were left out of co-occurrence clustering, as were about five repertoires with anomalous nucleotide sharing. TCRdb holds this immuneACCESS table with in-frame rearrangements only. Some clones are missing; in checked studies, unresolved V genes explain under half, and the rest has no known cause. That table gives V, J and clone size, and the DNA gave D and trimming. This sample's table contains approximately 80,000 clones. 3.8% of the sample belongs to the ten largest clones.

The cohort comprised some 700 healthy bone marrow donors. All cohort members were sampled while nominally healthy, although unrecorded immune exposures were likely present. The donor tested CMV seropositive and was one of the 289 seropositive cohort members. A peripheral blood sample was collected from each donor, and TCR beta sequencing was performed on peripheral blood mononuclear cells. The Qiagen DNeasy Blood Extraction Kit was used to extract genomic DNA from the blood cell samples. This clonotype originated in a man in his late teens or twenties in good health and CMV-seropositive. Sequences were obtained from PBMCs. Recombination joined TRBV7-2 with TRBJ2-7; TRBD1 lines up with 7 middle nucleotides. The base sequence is TGTGCCAGCAGCCCCGTCCCAGGGGGCTCCTACGAGCAGTACTTC. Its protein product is CASSPVPGGSYEQYF.